The rows below give T cell receptor beta chains drawn from one sample of a study of Ad26.COV2.S vaccination and SARS-CoV-2 variants. Data came from immunoSEQ multiplex PCR; TCRdb stores just in-frame clones and leaves some out. The repertoire holds 350,000 to 450,000 clones, with roughly 81% as singletons. This specimen was peripheral blood, taken in a trial of Ad26.COV2.S vaccine versus placebo. Receptors were obtained from a person between 18 and 59 years old who received the Ad26.COV2.S COVID-19 vaccine or a placebo. Both conserved end residues are part of each CDR3. D genes are given only for firm matches. Not all rows give a size; the values are once, few, many and, for expanded clones, a class.

V	size	J	D	DNA	CDR3
TRBV12-3/TRBV12-4	.	TRBJ2-7	.	TGTGCCAGCAGTCTAGATTACGAGCGGTACTTC	CASSLDYERYF
TRBV30	.	TRBJ2-6	.	TGTGCCTGGACGGGCGGCTCAAGCAGCCCTGGGGCCAACGTCCTGACTTTC	CAWTGGSSSPGANVLTF
TRBV3-1/TRBV3-2	.	TRBJ2-5	.	TGTGCCAGCAGCCAAGAAGAGCTGACCCAGTACTTC	CASSQEELTQYF
TRBV30	.	TRBJ2-5	.	TGTGCCTGGAGTAGTAAACGGGAGACCCAGTACTTC	CAWSSKRETQYF
TRBV11-2	.	TRBJ2-1	TRBD2	TGTGCCAGCAGCTTAGGAGCGGGGGGTTACAATGAGCAGTTCTTC	CASSLGAGGYNEQFF
TRBV7-9	.	TRBJ2-2	.	TGTGCCAGCAGCATGCTCACAGGGAGCGGGGAGCTGTTTTTT	CASSMLTGSGELFF
TRBV28	.	TRBJ2-2	.	TGTGCCAGCAGTGCGAACACCGGGGAGCTGTTTTTT	CASSANTGELFF
TRBV18	.	TRBJ2-7	TRBD1	TGTGCCAGCTCACCACTCGGACAGGGGGCGGCTATTTACGAGCAGTACTTC	CASSPLGQGAAIYEQYF
TRBV18	.	TRBJ1-1	TRBD1	TGTGCCAGCTCATCCTTGGGACAGGGCACCCCGGGAGCTTTCTTT	CASSSLGQGTPGAFF
TRBV7-2	.	TRBJ1-1	.	TGTGCCAGCAGCTTCTCCAGGGGAAGCGCTGAAGCTTTCTTT	CASSFSRGSAEAFF
TRBV2	.	TRBJ1-1	TRBD1	TGTGCCAGTCGGGGACAGGTTGAAGCTTTCTTT	CASRGQVEAFF
TRBV20-1	.	TRBJ2-1	.	TGCAGTGCTAGTGCGGGGTCGGGGATCTCCTACAATGAGCAGTTCTTC	CSASAGSGISYNEQFF
TRBV10-1	.	TRBJ2-3	.	TGCGCCAGCAGCCCCCTCCAGGGGATTAGCACAGATACGCAGTATTTT	CASSPLQGISTDTQYF
TRBV18	.	TRBJ2-1	.	TGTGCCAGCTCACCACCGGCAGGGGCTAGCTCCTACAATGAGCAGTTCTTC	CASSPPAGASSYNEQFF
TRBV7-2	.	TRBJ1-2	.	TGTGCCAGCAGCGGGGGCAGCCGCTATGGCTACACCTTC	CASSGGSRYGYTF
TRBV29-1	once	TRBJ1-2	TRBD1	TGCAGCGTTGAATCTGGGGGCAGGGGGCACGGCTATGGCTACACCTTC	CSVESGGRGHGYGYTF
TRBV5-5	.	TRBJ2-7	TRBD2	TGTGCCAGCAGCCCGAACTCGGGAGGGGATTACGAGCAGTACTTC	CASSPNSGGDYEQYF
TRBV3-1/TRBV3-2	.	TRBJ2-2	.	TGTGCCAGCAGCCAAGATTTGGCCGGGACTCAATACACCGGGGAGCTGTTTTTT	CASSQDLAGTQYTGELFF
TRBV24-1	few	TRBJ2-7	.	TGTGCCACCAGCCAGGGACACGAGCAGTACTTC	CATSQGHEQYF
TRBV25-1	.	TRBJ2-5	TRBD1	TGTGCCAGCAGTGCAAGGACAGGGGTCCAAGAGACCCAGTACTTC	CASSARTGVQETQYF
TRBV14	.	TRBJ2-7	.	TGTGCCAGCAGCCAAGTCTGGGCCAGACCGCCCTACGAGCAGTACTTC	CASSQVWARPPYEQYF
TRBV5-5	.	TRBJ1-5	TRBD1	TGTGCCAGCAGCTCTCAGGGGGGCAATCAGCCCCAGCATTTT	CASSSQGGNQPQHF
TRBV3-1/TRBV3-2	.	TRBJ1-2	TRBD1	TGTGCCAGCAGCCAAGCGGGACAGGTTCGAAACTATGGCTACACCTTC	CASSQAGQVRNYGYTF
TRBV23-1	.	TRBJ2-1	TRBD2	TGCGCCAGCAGTCAAAGCCTGGGAGGGACCTTTAGCTCCTACAATGAGCAGTTCTTC	CASSQSLGGTFSSYNEQFF
TRBV5-8	many	TRBJ2-2	TRBD2	TGTGCCAGCAGCTATTGGACTAGCGGGTACACCGGGGAGCTGTTTTTT	CASSYWTSGYTGELFF
TRBV4-1	.	TRBJ1-2	.	TGCGCCAGCAGCCAGGGGGCCGGGGGCGCAGAAGGGGAAGGCTACACCTTC	CASSQGAGGAEGEGYTF
TRBV27	.	TRBJ1-4	.	TGTGCCAGCAGAGGTCCTAAAACTAATGAAAAACTGTTTTTT	CASRGPKTNEKLFF
TRBV4-1	.	TRBJ2-1	TRBD2	TGCGCCAGCAGCCCGCGTCGGGCTAGCGGGGACAATGAGCAGTTCTTC	CASSPRRASGDNEQFF
TRBV7-2	.	TRBJ2-6	TRBD1	TGTGCCAGCAGTCCCGGGACAGGGAGCTCTGGGGCCAACGTCCTGACTTTC	CASSPGTGSSGANVLTF
TRBV27	.	TRBJ2-1	.	TGTGCCAGCAGTGCACCCCGTGGCCGATACAATGAGCAGTTCTTC	CASSAPRGRYNEQFF
TRBV4-1	.	TRBJ1-5	.	TGCGCCAGCAGCCAAGAGAGAGCCGGGACAACCAATCAGCCCCAGCATTTT	CASSQERAGTTNQPQHF
TRBV10-1	.	TRBJ1-6	.	TGCGCCAGCAGTGGCTCTAATAGATCACCCCTCCACTTT	CASSGSNRSPLHF
TRBV7-8	.	TRBJ1-2	TRBD1	TGTGCCAGCAGCTTACGGGGGACAGGGCACTATGGCTACACCTTC	CASSLRGTGHYGYTF
TRBV4-1	.	TRBJ1-1	.	TGCGCCAGCAGCCAACAACAAAACACTGAAGCTTTCTTT	CASSQQQNTEAFF
TRBV4-3	few	TRBJ2-1	.	TGCGCCAGCAGCCTAAATTCTGGGAATGAGCAGTTCTTC	CASSLNSGNEQFF
TRBV7-7	.	TRBJ1-4	.	TGTGCCAGCAGCTTACGAGCTGGAGGTACTAATGAAAAACTGTTTTTT	CASSLRAGGTNEKLFF
TRBV19	few	TRBJ1-1	.	TGTGCCAGTAGTACGCGGGCCAACCGGTTAAGCACTGAAGCTTTCTTT	CASSTRANRLSTEAFF
TRBV5-6	.	TRBJ2-5	TRBD1	TGTGCCAGCAGCAGGACAGGGGGGCATAGGGAGACCCAGTACTTC	CASSRTGGHRETQYF
TRBV10-1	.	TRBJ2-7	.	TGCGCCAGCAGGGGAATTGGACAGCGACCCCTCTATTGGGAGCAGTACTTC	CASRGIGQRPLYWEQYF
TRBV5-1	once	TRBJ2-7	.	TGCGCCAGCAGCAACCAGGGTGGGGACGAGCAGTACTTC	CASSNQGGDEQYF
TRBV10-1	.	TRBJ2-1	.	TGCGCCAGCAGTGAGTCCCCATGGGGGGTCTCCTCCTACAATGAGCAGTTCTTC	CASSESPWGVSSYNEQFF
TRBV7-9	.	TRBJ2-1	TRBD2	TGTGCCAGCAGCTTGGGACTAGCGGGGGACAGGGATGAGCAGTTCTTC	CASSLGLAGDRDEQFF
TRBV11-2	.	TRBJ2-1	TRBD2	TGTGCCAGCAGCTTAGACTCTAGCGGGAGGTTGAATGAGCAGTTCTTC	CASSLDSSGRLNEQFF
TRBV5-6	.	TRBJ2-5	TRBD2	TGTGCCAGCAGCTCCCGACTAGCGGGGGGAGAGACCCAGTACTTC	CASSSRLAGGETQYF
TRBV25-1	.	TRBJ1-1	.	TGTGCCAGCAGTGATGGTCAGTCCGCCGCCACTGAAGCTTTCTTT	CASSDGQSAATEAFF
TRBV11-2	.	TRBJ2-7	TRBD2	TGTGCCAGCAGCTCCCGACTAGCGGGAGACTACGAGCAGTACTTC	CASSSRLAGDYEQYF
TRBV10-2	.	TRBJ2-7	.	TGCGCCAGCAGTGTCTTTCCAGGGGGGGGTTACGAGCAGTACTTC	CASSVFPGGGYEQYF
TRBV12-3/TRBV12-4	.	TRBJ1-2	.	TGTGCCATCGACGTTGACTATGGCTACACCTTC	CAIDVDYGYTF
TRBV9	.	TRBJ2-7	TRBD2	TGTGCCAGCAGCGTAGCTCCAGCGGGGAGCTCCTACGAGCAGTACTTC	CASSVAPAGSSYEQYF
TRBV2	.	TRBJ2-2	TRBD1	TGTGCCAGCAGTGGCGACAGGGGGCGCGGCACCGGGGAGCTGTTTTTT	CASSGDRGRGTGELFF
TRBV6-2/TRBV6-3	once	TRBJ1-1	.	TGTGCCAGCAGCCTCCTGGCAGGACAGACGGACACTGAAGCTTTCTTT	CASSLLAGQTDTEAFF
TRBV28	.	TRBJ1-6	TRBD1	TGTGCCAGCACTTCTCCCGGGACAGGGAATTCACCCCTCCACTTT	CASTSPGTGNSPLHF
TRBV9	.	TRBJ2-3	TRBD2	TGTGCCAGCAGCGCGGGCCTACTAGCGGGAGATCCAGATACGCAGTATTTT	CASSAGLLAGDPDTQYF
TRBV7-2	.	TRBJ2-3	TRBD2	TGTGCCAGCAGCCGTTTGGACGGCGGGGGTACGCAGTATTTT	CASSRLDGGGTQYF
TRBV3-1/TRBV3-2	.	TRBJ1-4	.	TGTGCCAGCAGCCAAGATCAACAGGGTAAGGAGAAACTGTTTTTT	CASSQDQQGKEKLFF
TRBV18	.	TRBJ1-4	.	TGTGCCAGCTCACAGAACAGTGCAACTAATGAAAAACTGTTTTTT	CASSQNSATNEKLFF
TRBV12-3/TRBV12-4	once	TRBJ1-4	.	TGTGCCAGCAGTCCTCAATTTAATGAAAAACTGTTTTTT	CASSPQFNEKLFF
TRBV27	.	TRBJ1-1	.	TGTGCCAGCAGTAAGGGGAAGAACGTGAACACTGAAGCTTTCTTT	CASSKGKNVNTEAFF
TRBV28	.	TRBJ2-7	.	TGTGCCACCAATGGGGGATCGGGGTACGAGCAGTACTTC	CATNGGSGYEQYF
TRBV30	.	TRBJ2-7	.	TGTGCCTGGAGTGTAGCACCCCGCGAGCAGTACTTC	CAWSVAPREQYF